The source of this T cell receptor beta chain is a study of T-cell memory formation after mild COVID-19. At the level of the study: Largely donor-specific sequence clusters came from two donors. Study conclusions and caveats: Nothing showed for sure that second-wave clones peaking on day 37 were SARS-CoV-2 specific. CD4+ contracting clones were found mainly in CM and EM, and CD8+ ones in EMRA.

To note about this clonotype: What it binds is unknown.

The germline CDR1 and CDR2 sequences are SGDLS and YYNGEE. The V gene lost 4 bases and the J gene lost 4 bases, with 15 bases spanning the gap. This CDR3 is 15 amino acids long. Libraries for TCRalpha and TCRbeta carried sample barcodes and unique molecular identifiers via 5'RACE. TCRdb analysed the 5' RACE reads with MiXCR anew, one entry per CDR3 protein. The data contain about 400,000 distinct CDR3 sequences, around an eighth of them seen just once; the ten biggest clones take up 20% to 25%. The sequencing input was PBMCs or a T cell subset sorted from them (not recorded which). The chain carries TRBV9 and TRBJ2-1; perhaps D is TRBD1 or TRBD2 (5 bases each). This TCR derives from a man between 18 and 35 years old who had mild COVID-19 (a few samples of this study predate the infection). Cell type and time point are not known. In nucleotides, the CDR3 is TGTGCCAGCAGCCCGCAGGGTGGCGGGTACAATGAGCAGTTCTTC. Translating it yields CASSPQGGGYNEQFF.